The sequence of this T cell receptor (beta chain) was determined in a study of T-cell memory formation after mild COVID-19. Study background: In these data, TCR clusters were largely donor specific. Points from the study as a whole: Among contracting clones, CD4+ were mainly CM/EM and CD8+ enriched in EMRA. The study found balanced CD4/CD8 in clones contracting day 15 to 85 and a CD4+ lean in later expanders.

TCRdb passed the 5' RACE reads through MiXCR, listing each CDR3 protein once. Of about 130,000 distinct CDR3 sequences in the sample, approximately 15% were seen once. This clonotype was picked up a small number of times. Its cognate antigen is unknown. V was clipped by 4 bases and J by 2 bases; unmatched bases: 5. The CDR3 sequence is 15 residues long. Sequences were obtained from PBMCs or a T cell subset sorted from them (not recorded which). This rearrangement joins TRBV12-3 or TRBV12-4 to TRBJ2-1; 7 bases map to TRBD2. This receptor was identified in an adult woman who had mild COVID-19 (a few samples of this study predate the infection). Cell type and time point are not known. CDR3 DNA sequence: TGTGCCAGCAGTTATCAGCGGGGAGCCTACAATGAGCAGTTCTTC. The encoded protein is CASSYQRGAYNEQFF.